This TCR beta chain is from a study of T cell repertoires in cytomegalovirus infection. About the research overall: CMV infection together with matching HLA type was indicated by public TCR beta signatures.

This clonotype was counted at least ten times. V shed 6 bases, J shed 4 bases, and the junction held 8 bases outside the gene matches. The germline V gene encodes CDR1 LNHDA and CDR2 SQIVND (reference sequence). This CDR3 region has 15 residues. TCRdb re-called the reads with MiXCR, one entry per CDR3 protein. The table lists approximately 500,000 distinct CDR3 sequences, roughly 12% of them singletons. The receptor was isolated from a human donor in good health (CMV status not recorded). Some clones in this sample may be carry-over from other donors' samples. The chain is built from TRBV19 and TRBJ2-5, with TRBD2 matching 10 bases. The sample comprised PBMCs. CDR3 nucleotides: TGTGCCAGTAGCCTAGCGGGGGCCAGGGGAGAGACCCAGTACTTC. Its protein product is CASSLAGARGETQYF.